Many counts were recorded for the clone carrying this TCR beta chain. The antigen remains unidentified. This record belongs to a study of early T cells in non-severe SARS-CoV-2 infection. Background on the study: From unsorted whole blood, bulk RNA was sequenced, and the chains remained unpaired. Findings of the study overall: Sequences matched to VDJdb favored anti-spike CD8 responses, while private and CD4 specificities were missed.

This CDR3 has 11 residues. CDR1 SGHTA and CDR2 FQGNSA come from the germline V gene. With 7 bases removed from V and 8 bases from J, the gap between germline ends came to 9 bases. Individual cDNA molecules received unique molecular identifiers. TCRdb processed the 5' RACE reads anew with MiXCR; each CDR3 protein has one entry. This sample has over 60,000 distinct CDR3 sequences, with under 15% found just once. The sample was whole blood. The TCR originated in an adult who was a healthcare worker with PCR-confirmed SARS-CoV-2 infection or an uninfected control (not recorded which). The rearrangement links TRBV7-2 to TRBJ2-1, with D uncertain. CDR3 sequence reads: CASIQIDEQFF. CDR3 nucleotide sequence: TGTGCCAGCATCCAAATCGATGAGCAGTTCTTC. The full variable domain, its missing parts supplied by reference TRBV7-2 and TRBJ2-1, is GAGVSQSPSNKVTEKGKDVELRCDPISGHTALYWYRQSLGQGLEFLIYFQGNSAPDKSGLPSDRFSAERTGGSVSTLTIQRTQQEDSAVYLCASIQIDEQFFGPGTRLTVL.